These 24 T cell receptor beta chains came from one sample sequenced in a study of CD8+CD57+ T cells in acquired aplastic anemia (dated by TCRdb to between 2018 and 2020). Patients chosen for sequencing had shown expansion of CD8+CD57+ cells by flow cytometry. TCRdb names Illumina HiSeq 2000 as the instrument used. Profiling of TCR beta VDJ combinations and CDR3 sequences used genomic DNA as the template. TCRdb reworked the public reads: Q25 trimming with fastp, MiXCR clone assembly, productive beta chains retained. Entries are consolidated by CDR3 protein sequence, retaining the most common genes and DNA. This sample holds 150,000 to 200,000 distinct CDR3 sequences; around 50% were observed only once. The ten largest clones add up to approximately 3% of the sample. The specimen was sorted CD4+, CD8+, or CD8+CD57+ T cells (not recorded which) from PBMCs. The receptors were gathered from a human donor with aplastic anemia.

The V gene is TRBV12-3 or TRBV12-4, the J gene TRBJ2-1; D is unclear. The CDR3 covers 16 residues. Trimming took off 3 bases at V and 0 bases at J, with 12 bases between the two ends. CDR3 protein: CASSFRLGSSYNEQFF. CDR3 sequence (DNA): TGTGCCAGCAGTTTTCGTCTGGGAAGCTCCTACAATGAGCAGTTCTTC.

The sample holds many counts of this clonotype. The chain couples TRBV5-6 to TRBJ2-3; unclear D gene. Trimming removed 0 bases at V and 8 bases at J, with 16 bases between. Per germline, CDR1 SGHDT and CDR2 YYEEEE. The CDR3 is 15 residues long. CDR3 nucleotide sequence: TGTGCCAGCAGCTTGGTGACGCTAGTCGTGGCTACGCAGTATTTT. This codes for CASSLVTLVVATQYF.

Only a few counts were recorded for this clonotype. CDR3 protein: CASSAQRDTEAFF. The CDR3 nucleotides are TGTGCCAGCAGCGCACAAAGGGACACTGAAGCTTTCTTT. The V and J genes are TRBV7-2 and TRBJ1-1; D gene uncertain. The CDR3 is made up of 13 amino acids. Germline V gene sequence: CDR1 SGHTA, CDR2 FQGNSA. V gave up 5 bases and J gave up 3 bases, with 10 bases separating them. The full variable domain, its missing parts supplied by reference TRBV7-2 and TRBJ1-1, is GAGVSQSPSNKVTEKGKDVELRCDPISGHTALYWYRQSLGQGLEFLIYFQGNSAPDKSGLPSDRFSAERTGGSVSTLTIQRTQQEDSAVYLCASSAQRDTEAFFGQGTRLTVV.

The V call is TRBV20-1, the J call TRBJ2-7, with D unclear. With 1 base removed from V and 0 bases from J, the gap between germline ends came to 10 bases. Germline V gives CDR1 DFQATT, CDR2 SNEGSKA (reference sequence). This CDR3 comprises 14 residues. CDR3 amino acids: CSARGAQLSYEQYF. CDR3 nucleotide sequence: TGCAGTGCTAGAGGTGCACAGCTCTCCTACGAGCAGTACTTC.

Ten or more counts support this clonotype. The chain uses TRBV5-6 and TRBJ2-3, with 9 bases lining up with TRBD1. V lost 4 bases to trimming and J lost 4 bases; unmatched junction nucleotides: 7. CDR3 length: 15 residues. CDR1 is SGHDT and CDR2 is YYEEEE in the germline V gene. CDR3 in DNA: TGTGCCAGCAGCCCCGACAGGGGGAGGTCAGATACGCAGTATTTT. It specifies CASSPDRGRSDTQYF.

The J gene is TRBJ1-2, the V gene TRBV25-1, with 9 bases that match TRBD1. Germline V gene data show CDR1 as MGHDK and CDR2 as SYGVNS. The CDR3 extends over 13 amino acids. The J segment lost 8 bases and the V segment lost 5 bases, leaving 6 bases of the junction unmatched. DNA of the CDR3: TGTGCCAGCAGTCGGACAGGGGTCGAGGGCTACACCTTC. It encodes CASSRTGVEGYTF.

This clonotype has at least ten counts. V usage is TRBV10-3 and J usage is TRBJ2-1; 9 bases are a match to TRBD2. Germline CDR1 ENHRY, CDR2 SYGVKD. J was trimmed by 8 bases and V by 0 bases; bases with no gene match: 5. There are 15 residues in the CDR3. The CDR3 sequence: CAISESAGGPDEQFF. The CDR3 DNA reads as TGTGCCATCAGTGAGTCCGCGGGAGGGCCGGATGAGCAGTTCTTC.

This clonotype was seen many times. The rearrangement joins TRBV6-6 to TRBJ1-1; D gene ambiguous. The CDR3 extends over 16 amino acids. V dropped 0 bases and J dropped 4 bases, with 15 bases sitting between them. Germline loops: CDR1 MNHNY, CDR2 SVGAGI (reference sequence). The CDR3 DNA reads TGTGCCAGCAGTTACTCGTTCTCACCGGGCCGCACTGAAGCTTTCTTT. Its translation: CASSYSFSPGRTEAFF.

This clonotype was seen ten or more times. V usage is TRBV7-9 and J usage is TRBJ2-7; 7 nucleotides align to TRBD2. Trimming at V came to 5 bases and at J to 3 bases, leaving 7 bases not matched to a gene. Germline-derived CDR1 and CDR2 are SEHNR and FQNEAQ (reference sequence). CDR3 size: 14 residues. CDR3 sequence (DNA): TGTGCCAGCAGCGAAACCGGGGGGTTCTACGAGCAGTACTTC. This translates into CASSETGGFYEQYF. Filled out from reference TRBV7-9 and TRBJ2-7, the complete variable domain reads DTGVSQNPRHKITKRGQNVTFRCDPISEHNRLYWYRQTLGQGPEFLTYFQNEAQLEKSRLLSDRFSAERPKGSFSTLEIQRTEQGDSAMYLCASSETGGFYEQYFGPGTRLTVT.

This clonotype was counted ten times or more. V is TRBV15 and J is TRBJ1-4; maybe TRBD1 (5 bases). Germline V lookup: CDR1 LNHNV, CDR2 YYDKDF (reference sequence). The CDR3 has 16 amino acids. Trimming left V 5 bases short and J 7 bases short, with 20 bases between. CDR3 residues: CATSRSRGPTSEKLFF. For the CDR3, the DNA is TGTGCCACCAGCCGCAGTAGGGGACCCACGAGTGAAAAACTGTTTTTT. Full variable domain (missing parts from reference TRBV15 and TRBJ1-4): DAMVIQNPRYQVTQFGKPVTLSCSQTLNHNVMYWYQQKSSQAPKLLFHYYDKDFNNEADTPDNFQSRRPNTSFCFLDIRSPGLGDTAMYLCATSRSRGPTSEKLFFGSGTQLSVL.

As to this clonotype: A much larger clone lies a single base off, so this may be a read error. The CDR3 region has the DNA TGCGCCAGCAGCCCATCCCCTAGGACAGCGAATTCACCCCTCCACTTT. Translated, it gives CASSPSPRTANSPLHF. The J gene is TRBJ1-6, the V gene TRBV5-1, with D tentatively TRBD1 (6 bases). The CDR3 has 16 amino acids. Germline V CDR1 and CDR2: SGHRS, YFSETQ. The V end lost 4 bases, the J end lost 7 bases, and 18 bases lay between the germline ends. The full variable domain, with the rest looked up from reference TRBV5-1 and TRBJ1-6, is KAGVTQTPRYLIKTRGQQVTLSCSPISGHRSVSWYQQTPGQGLQFLFEYFSETQRNKGNFPGRFSGRQFSNSRSEMNVSTLELGDSALYLCASSPSPRTANSPLHFGNGTRLTVT.

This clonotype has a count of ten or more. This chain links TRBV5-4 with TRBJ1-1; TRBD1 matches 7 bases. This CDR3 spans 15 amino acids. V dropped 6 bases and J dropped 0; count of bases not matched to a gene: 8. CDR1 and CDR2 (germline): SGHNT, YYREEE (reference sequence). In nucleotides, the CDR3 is TGTGCCAGCATGTCCAGGGGGATCATGAACACTGAAGCTTTCTTT. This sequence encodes CASMSRGIMNTEAFF.

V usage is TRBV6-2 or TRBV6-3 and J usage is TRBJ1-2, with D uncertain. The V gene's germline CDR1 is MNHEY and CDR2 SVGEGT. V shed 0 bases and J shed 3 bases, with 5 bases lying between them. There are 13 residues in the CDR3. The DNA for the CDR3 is TGTGCCAGCAGTTACTCGCACCACTATGGCTACACCTTC. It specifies CASSYSHHYGYTF.

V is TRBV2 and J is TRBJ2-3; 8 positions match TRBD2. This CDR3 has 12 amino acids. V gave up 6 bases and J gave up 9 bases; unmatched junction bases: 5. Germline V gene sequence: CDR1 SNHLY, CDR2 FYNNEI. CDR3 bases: TGTGCCAGCAGGATAGCGGGGATCACGCAGTATTTT. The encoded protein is CASRIAGITQYF.

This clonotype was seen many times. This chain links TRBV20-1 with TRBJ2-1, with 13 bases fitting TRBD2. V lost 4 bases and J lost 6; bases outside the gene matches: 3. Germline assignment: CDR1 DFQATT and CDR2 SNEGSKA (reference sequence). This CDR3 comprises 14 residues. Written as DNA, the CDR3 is TGCAGTGCTATCACTAGCGGGAGGGCCAATGAGCAGTTCTTC. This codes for CSAITSGRANEQFF.

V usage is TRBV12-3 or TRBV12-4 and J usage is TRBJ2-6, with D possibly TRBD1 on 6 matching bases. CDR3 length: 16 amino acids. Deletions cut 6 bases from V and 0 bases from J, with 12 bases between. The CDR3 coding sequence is TGTGCCAGCAGACCTGGGACACCCTCTGGGGCCAACGTCCTGACTTTC. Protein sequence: CASRPGTPSGANVLTF.

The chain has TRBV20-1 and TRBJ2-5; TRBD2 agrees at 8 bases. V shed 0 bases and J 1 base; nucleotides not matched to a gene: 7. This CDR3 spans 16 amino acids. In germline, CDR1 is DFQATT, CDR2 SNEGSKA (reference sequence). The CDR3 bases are TGCAGTGCTAGAGATGAGGCGGGGGGACCCCAAGAGACCCAGTACTTC. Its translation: CSARDEAGGPQETQYF.

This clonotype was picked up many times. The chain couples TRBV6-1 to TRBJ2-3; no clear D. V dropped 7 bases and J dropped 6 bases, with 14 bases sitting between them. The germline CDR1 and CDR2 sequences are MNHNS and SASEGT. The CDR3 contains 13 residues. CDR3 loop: CASTNRFGDTQYF. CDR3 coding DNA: TGTGCCAGCACCAATCGGTTCGGGGATACGCAGTATTTT.

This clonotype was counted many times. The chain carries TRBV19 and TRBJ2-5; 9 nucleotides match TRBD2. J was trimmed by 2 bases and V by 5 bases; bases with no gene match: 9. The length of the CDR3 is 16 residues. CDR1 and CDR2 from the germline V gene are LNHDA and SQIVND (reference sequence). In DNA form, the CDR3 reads TGTGCCAGTAGTCATGCGTCGACTAGCGGTCAAGAGACCCAGTACTTC. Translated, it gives CASSHASTSGQETQYF.

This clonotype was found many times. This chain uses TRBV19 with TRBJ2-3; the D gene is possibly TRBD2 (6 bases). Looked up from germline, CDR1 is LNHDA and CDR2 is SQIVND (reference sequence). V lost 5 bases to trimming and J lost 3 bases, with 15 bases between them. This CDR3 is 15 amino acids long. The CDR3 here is CASSLGAGRTDTQYF. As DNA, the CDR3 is TGTGCCAGTAGTCTCGGGGCAGGGAGGACAGATACGCAGTATTTT.

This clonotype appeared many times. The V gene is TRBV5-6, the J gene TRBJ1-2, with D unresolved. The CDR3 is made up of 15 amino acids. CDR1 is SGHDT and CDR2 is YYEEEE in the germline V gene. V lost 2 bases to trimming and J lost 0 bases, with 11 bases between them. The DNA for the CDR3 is TGTGCCAGCAGCTTAGTAGCGGCAGCTAACTATGGCTACACCTTC. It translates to CASSLVAAANYGYTF.

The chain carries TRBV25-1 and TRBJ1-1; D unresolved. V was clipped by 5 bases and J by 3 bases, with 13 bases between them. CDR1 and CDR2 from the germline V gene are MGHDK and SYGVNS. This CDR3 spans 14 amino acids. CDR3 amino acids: CASSRGIVDTEAFF. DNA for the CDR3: TGTGCCAGCAGTCGAGGGATCGTGGACACTGAAGCTTTCTTT.

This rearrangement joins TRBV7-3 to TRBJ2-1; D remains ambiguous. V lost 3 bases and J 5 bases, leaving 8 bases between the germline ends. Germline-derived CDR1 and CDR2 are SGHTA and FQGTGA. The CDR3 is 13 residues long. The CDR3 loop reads CASSLGEDNEQFF. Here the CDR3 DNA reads TGTGCCAGCAGCTTGGGCGAGGACAATGAGCAGTTCTTC.

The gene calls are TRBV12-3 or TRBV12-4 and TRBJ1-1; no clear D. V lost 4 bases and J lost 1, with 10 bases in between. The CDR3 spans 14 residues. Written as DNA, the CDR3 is TGTGCCAGCAGTTACCGAGATAGGAACACTGAAGCTTTCTTT. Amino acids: CASSYRDRNTEAFF.